These 14 T cell receptor beta chains were sequenced from one sample in a study of regulatory T cells in long-lasting Graves disease. Time point denoted: newly diagnosed GD, antithyroid drugs for less than 3 months. PBMCs were the source of the RNA used for TCR sequencing. In building TCR beta libraries, iRepertoire HTBI primers were used together with Arm-PCR of CDR3 regions. In TCRdb, the multiplex PCR reads were re-called with MiXCR into one record per CDR3 protein. The data show about 540,000 distinct CDR3 sequences, 13% seen once. The data also belong to a second study, concerning T cells in Graves' hyperthyroidism and ophthalmopathy.

The sample consisted of peripheral blood mononuclear cells (PBMCs), taken at new diagnosis, from a patient treated with antithyroid drugs. These receptors originate from a man aged 30-40 years with Graves disease.

This clonotype was observed at least ten times. The rearrangement uses TRBV27 and TRBJ2-7; TRBD2 might be the D (5 bases). Trimming stripped 2 bases from V and 6 bases from J, with 20 bases between. The germline V gene encodes CDR1 MNHEY and CDR2 SMNVEV (reference sequence). The CDR3 runs 16 residues. The CDR3 sequence is CASSLRPSSRNPEQYF. Written as DNA, the CDR3 is TGTGCCAGCAGTTTAAGGCCGTCTAGCCGCAACCCCGAGCAGTACTTC.

CDR3 loop: CASSPSESGTGGNRFF. CDR3 bases: TGTGCCAGCAGCCCCTCAGAATCGGGGACAGGGGGTAATAGGTTCTTC. The chain joins TRBV3-1 to TRBJ2-1; 11 bases agree with TRBD1. The CDR3 has 16 residues. V gave up 4 bases and J gave up 15 bases; unmatched junction bases: 17. Germline-derived CDR1 and CDR2 are LGHDT and YNNKEL (reference sequence).

Many counts were recorded for this clonotype. The gene calls are TRBV20-1 and TRBJ1-1; 7 bases fit TRBD1. Germline lookup yields CDR1 DFQATT and CDR2 SNEGSKA (reference sequence). Trimming cost V 5 bases and J 4 bases; bases outside gene matches: 10. The CDR3 is 14 residues long. CDR3 sequence: CSAEPTGLSTEAFF. The CDR3 region has the DNA TGCAGTGCTGAACCGACAGGGTTGAGCACTGAAGCTTTCTTT.

This clonotype was seen ten or more times. The rearrangement joins TRBV24-1 to TRBJ2-3, with 9 nucleotides matching TRBD1. J was trimmed by 6 bases and V by 4 bases; bases with no gene match: 7. Germline V gene data show CDR1 as KGHDR and CDR2 as SFDVKD. The CDR3 covers 15 residues. CDR3 loop: CATSEWTGEVDTQYF. The CDR3 DNA reads TGTGCCACCAGTGAGTGGACAGGGGAGGTGGATACGCAGTATTTT.

This clonotype was counted many times. CDR3 protein: CASSSLGGAGVREQYF. In DNA, the CDR3 is TGTGCCAGCAGTTCCCTCGGGGGAGCGGGAGTAAGGGAGCAGTACTTC. The chain combines TRBV12-3 or TRBV12-4 with TRBJ2-7; 8 bases align to TRBD2. V gave up 4 bases and J gave up 7 bases; unmatched junction bases: 15. The CDR3 covers 16 residues.

This clonotype has at least ten counts. This chain joins TRBV12-3 or TRBV12-4 and TRBJ1-1; TRBD1 matches at 8 bases. J lost 3 bases, V lost 6 bases, and 3 bases had no gene match. This CDR3 has 13 residues. CDR3 sequence: CASSPGGYTEAFF. DNA of the CDR3: TGTGCCAGCAGCCCAGGGGGCTACACTGAAGCTTTCTTT.

The sample holds many counts of this clonotype. The V gene is TRBV2, the J gene TRBJ1-2; D is possibly TRBD1 (6 bases). The germline V gene has CDR1 SNHLY and CDR2 FYNNEI. The CDR3 loop spans 14 amino acids. Trimming took 3 bases from V and 2 from J, leaving 10 bases between them. This chain's CDR3 is CASSDPRGNYGYTF. In DNA, the CDR3 is TGTGCCAGCAGTGATCCCAGGGGAAACTATGGCTACACCTTC.

The sample holds many counts of this clonotype. The chain carries TRBV7-9 and TRBJ1-1; D is unresolved. This CDR3 is built from 12 residues. Germline CDR1 and CDR2: SEHNR and FQNEAQ (reference sequence). Trimming took 3 bases from V and 6 from J, leaving 8 bases between them. CDR3 in DNA: TGTGCCAGCAGCTTTTCCGACGCTGAAGCTTTCTTT. Protein product: CASSFSDAEAFF.

There are many counts of this clonotype. The chain employs TRBV7-9 and TRBJ1-4; D unclear. Trimming pared 8 bases from V and 1 base from J, leaving 5 bases between. The CDR3 has 12 amino acids. CDR1 is SEHNR, CDR2 FQNEAQ, per germline (reference sequence). For the CDR3, the DNA is TGTGCCAGCTCACTAACTAATGAAAAACTGTTTTTT. As protein: CASSLTNEKLFF.

Many counts were recorded for this clonotype. The chain carries TRBV12-3 or TRBV12-4 and TRBJ2-2; possible D gene TRBD1, 6 bases. The length of the CDR3 is 15 residues. Between the trimmed V and J ends, which lost 6 bases and 2 bases, there was a span of 13 bases. The CDR3 protein is CASRPEGVNTGELFF. The CDR3 nucleotides are TGTGCCAGCAGACCCGAGGGGGTCAACACCGGGGAGCTGTTTTTT.

This clonotype was detected ten times or more. The chain has TRBV20-1 and TRBJ2-1; 9 nucleotides match TRBD2. This CDR3 has 20 amino acids. Germline V CDR1 and CDR2: DFQATT, SNEGSKA (reference sequence). The trim removed 5 bases at V and 0 bases at J, leaving 20 bases unmatched. The CDR3 region is CSAPTMTSGGIRGSYNEQFF. The CDR3 coding sequence is TGCAGTGCTCCCACCATGACTAGCGGTGGCATCAGAGGCTCCTACAATGAGCAGTTCTTC.

This clonotype was seen ten or more times. This rearrangement joins TRBV5-1 to TRBJ2-3; TRBD2 matches at 8 bases. Per the germline V gene, CDR1 is SGHRS and CDR2 is YFSETQ. The V segment lost 0 bases and the J segment 5 bases; nucleotides outside the gene matches: 11. The CDR3 extends over 17 amino acids. The CDR3 DNA is TGCGCCAGCAGCTTGGAGTGGGGGACTAGGCGTGGAGATACGCAGTATTTT. Residues: CASSLEWGTRRGDTQYF.

The chain couples TRBV10-3 to TRBJ1-2; 9 positions match TRBD1. Trimming took 6 bases from V and 3 from J; bases not matched to a gene: 14. Germline assignment: CDR1 ENHRY and CDR2 SYGVKD. The CDR3 has 17 amino acids. The CDR3 region is CAISATLGQGVDYGYTF. The CDR3 DNA reads TGTGCCATCAGCGCCACTTTGGGACAGGGCGTCGACTATGGCTACACCTTC.

This clonotype has at least ten counts. The CDR3: CATSDFRGAYNEQFF. For the CDR3, the DNA is TGTGCCACCAGTGATTTCCGGGGGGCTTACAATGAGCAGTTCTTC. The rearrangement uses TRBV24-1 and TRBJ2-1, with D perhaps TRBD2 (7 bases). The CDR3 runs 15 residues. Germline V gene lookup returns CDR1 KGHDR and CDR2 SFDVKD. V lost 1 base to trimming and J lost 4 bases, with 10 bases between them.